The 12 T cell receptor beta chains presented below share a single source sample, sequenced in a study of T cells in Graves' hyperthyroidism and ophthalmopathy. RNA transcripts provided the source from which TCR beta CDR3 regions were amplified. Primed by the HTBI set, a first-round RT-PCR was run on the TCR CDR3. TCRdb analysed the multiplex PCR reads with MiXCR anew, one entry per CDR3 protein. The sample records roughly 380,000 distinct CDR3 sequences, 19% being singletons. Input material: blood. The receptors shown here come from a woman aged 18-30 years with Graves' hyperthyroidism.

This clonotype came up many times. J is TRBJ2-7 and V is TRBV15; D possibly matches TRBD1 or TRBD2 (5 bases each). V was shortened by 3 bases and J by 3 bases, with 12 bases between the two germline ends. Germline V gives CDR1 LNHNV, CDR2 YYDKDF (reference sequence). The CDR3 sequence is 14 residues long. Here the CDR3 DNA reads TGTGCCACCAGCAGCCCGGGGACGTACTACGAGCAGTACTTC. Protein product: CATSSPGTYYEQYF.

V is TRBV6-1 and J is TRBJ2-7, with D possibly being TRBD2 (6 bases). V lost 7 bases and J lost 3, with 13 bases in between. The CDR3 extends over 13 amino acids. CDR1 MNHNS and CDR2 SASEGT come from the germline V gene. The CDR3 loop is CASTRDGGYEQYF. Written as DNA, the CDR3 is TGTGCCAGCACCCGGGACGGGGGCTACGAGCAGTACTTC.

This clonotype was counted ten times or more. The chain combines TRBV30 with TRBJ1-6; D ambiguous. The CDR3 extends over 11 amino acids. CDR1 and CDR2 from the germline V gene are GTSNPN and SVGIG (reference sequence). Trimming removed 1 base at V and 7 bases at J, with 2 bases between. CDR3 residues: CAWSGNSPLHF. The CDR3 DNA reads TGTGCCTGGAGTGGAAATTCACCCCTCCACTTT.

J is TRBJ1-1 and V is TRBV3-1; 9 nucleotides line up with TRBD1. From germline, CDR1 is LGHDT and CDR2 YNNKEL (reference sequence). Unmatched junction bases numbered 10, after V lost 1 base and J lost 1 base. The CDR3 consists of 18 residues. The CDR3 spells CASSQADRGYQWNTEAFF. CDR3 DNA sequence: TGTGCCAGCAGCCAAGCGGACAGGGGCTACCAATGGAACACTGAAGCTTTCTTT.

This clonotype was observed many times. CDR3 nucleotides: TGTGCCAGCAGCTTAGGATACCGGGACAGCGGGCCTGAAGCTTTCTTT. Protein sequence: CASSLGYRDSGPEAFF. V usage is TRBV11-1 and J usage is TRBJ1-1; 7 bases map to TRBD1. V lost 1 base to trimming and J lost 6 bases; unmatched junction nucleotides: 11. CDR1 is SGHAT and CDR2 is FQDESV in the germline V gene (reference sequence). The CDR3 loop spans 16 amino acids.

This clonotype was recorded many times. The CDR3, as DNA: TGTGCCAGCAGCCAAAGCCCGGGACTAGCGGGGGGCCATAGACCCTACGAGCAGTACTTC. Protein: CASSQSPGLAGGHRPYEQYF. The chain couples TRBV3-1 to TRBJ2-7; 15 bases are shared with TRBD2. The CDR3 spans 20 residues. V shed 2 bases and J 2 bases; nucleotides not matched to a gene: 13. Germline CDR1 reads LGHDT; CDR2 reads YNNKEL (reference sequence).

Many counts were recorded for this clonotype. The rearrangement uses TRBV5-1 and TRBJ1-3; 10 nucleotides match TRBD1. J was trimmed by 2 bases and V by 2 bases; bases with no gene match: 1. In germline, CDR1 is SGHRS, CDR2 YFSETQ. CDR3 length: 15 residues. DNA for the CDR3: TGCGCCAGCAGCTTCGGGACAGGGGCTGGAAACACCATATATTTT. Amino acids: CASSFGTGAGNTIYF.

This clonotype was recorded many times. This chain uses TRBV4-1 with TRBJ2-5, with TRBD2 matching over 14 bases. The V segment lost 3 bases and the J segment 5 bases; nucleotides outside the gene matches: 8. Germline values: CDR1 MGHRA, CDR2 YSYEKL. The CDR3 is made up of 17 amino acids. CDR3 coding DNA: TGCGCCAGCAGCCAGGAAAGACTAGCGGGGGGGCAGGAGACCCAGTACTTC. It codes for CASSQERLAGGQETQYF.

This clonotype was observed at least ten times. The genes are TRBV30 and TRBJ2-7; perhaps TRBD1 as D (5 bases). The CDR3 runs to 13 residues. Germline CDR1 reads GTSNPN; CDR2 reads SVGIG (reference sequence). The V gene lost 0 bases and the J gene lost 5 bases, with 11 bases spanning the gap. CDR3 bases: TGTGCCTGGAGTGTACGACAGTTTGACGAGCAGTACTTC. Encoded protein: CAWSVRQFDEQYF.

This clonotype was seen many times. The chain links TRBV5-1 to TRBJ2-7; TRBD2 matches at 9 bases. J gave up 4 bases and V 5 bases, and 10 bases lay outside the gene matches. Germline V gene sequence: CDR1 SGHRS, CDR2 YFSETQ. This CDR3 has 15 residues. CDR3: CASSPASGVFYEQYF. CDR3 nucleotides: TGCGCCAGCAGTCCGGCTAGCGGGGTTTTTTACGAGCAGTACTTC.

There are many counts of this clonotype. V is TRBV6-1 and J is TRBJ1-1; no firm D call. CDR1 and CDR2 (germline): MNHNS, SASEGT. V was clipped by 2 bases and J by 3 bases, with 13 bases between them. The CDR3 runs to 15 residues. The CDR3 sequence is CASSEIGDWDTEAFF. CDR3 nucleotides: TGTGCCAGCAGTGAAATCGGGGATTGGGACACTGAAGCTTTCTTT.

This clonotype was recorded at least ten times. V and J are TRBV29-1 and TRBJ2-7; 11 nucleotides agree with TRBD1. There are 15 residues in the CDR3. CDR1 and CDR2 (germline): SQVTM, ANQGSEA. V lost 4 bases and J lost 4; bases outside the gene matches: 9. The CDR3 sequence: CSVAGGDRGMYEQYF. The CDR3 coding sequence is TGCAGCGTTGCCGGGGGGGACAGGGGGATGTACGAGCAGTACTTC.